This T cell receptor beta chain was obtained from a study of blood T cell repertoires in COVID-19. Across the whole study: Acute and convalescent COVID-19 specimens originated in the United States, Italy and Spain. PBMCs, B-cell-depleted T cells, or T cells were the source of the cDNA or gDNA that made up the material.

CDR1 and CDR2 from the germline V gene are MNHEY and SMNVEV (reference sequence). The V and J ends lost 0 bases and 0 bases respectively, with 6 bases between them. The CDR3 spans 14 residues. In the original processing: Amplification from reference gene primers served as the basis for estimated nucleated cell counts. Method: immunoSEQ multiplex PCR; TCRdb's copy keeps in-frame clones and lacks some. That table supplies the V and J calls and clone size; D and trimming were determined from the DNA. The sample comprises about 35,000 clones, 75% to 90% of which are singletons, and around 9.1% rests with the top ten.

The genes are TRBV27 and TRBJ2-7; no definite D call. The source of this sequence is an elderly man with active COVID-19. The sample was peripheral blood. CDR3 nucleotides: TGTGCCAGCAGTTTATCTGGCAGCTCCTACGAGCAGTACTTC. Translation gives CASSLSGSSYEQYF.